Here is one TCR beta chain with its context. Sequencing used immunoSEQ multiplex PCR; TCRdb keeps in-frame clones, though not all of them. Of roughly 400,000 clones in the sample, roughly nine tenths were seen once. Germline V gene data show CDR1 as MRHNA and CDR2 as SNTAGT. There are 15 residues in the CDR3. V gave up 0 bases and J gave up 3 bases; unmatched junction bases: 2. These data come from a study of blood T cell repertoires in COVID-19. Overall study: T cells, B-cell-depleted T cells, or PBMCs supplied cDNA or gDNA.

Contact with a PCR-confirmed or clinician-diagnosed COVID-19 case occurred within 2 weeks of entry. The chain couples TRBV6-4 to TRBJ2-1; 7 bases line up with TRBD2. The clonotype comes from a woman aged 40-49 years who had been exposed to COVID-19. The sample comprised PBMCs or T cells enriched from blood (not recorded which). The CDR3 DNA follows: TGTGCCAGCAGTGACTCGGGGGGGGGCTACAATGAGCAGTTCTTC. It is translated as CASSDSGGGYNEQFF.